This is a list of T cell receptor beta chains from one sample in a study of blood T cell repertoires in COVID-19. Profiling relied on immunoSEQ multiplex PCR, and the TCRdb table lists in-frame clones only, not all of them. This table has roughly 150,000 clones, 70% to 85% appearing once. The sequenced material came from PBMCs or T cells enriched from blood (not recorded which). The receptors stem from a woman between 65 and 79 years old in a cohort exposed to, infected with or recovered from COVID-19 (not recorded which). CDR3s include the opening cysteine and the closing phenylalanine or tryptophan. Fields, in order: V gene, clone size, D gene, J gene, CDR3 DNA, CDR3 protein. The D gene is left open where the match is weak. A row's size may be missing; if present it is once, few, many or a size class.

V: TRBV19
size: .
D: .
J: TRBJ1-5
DNA: TGTGCCAGTAGTACCTCGGGTATACAGCCCCAGCATTTT
CDR3: CASSTSGIQPQHF

V: TRBV5-4
size: .
D: .
J: TRBJ2-3
DNA: TGTGCCAGCAGCCGAGACACAGATACGCAGTATTTT
CDR3: CASSRDTDTQYF

V: TRBV6-5
size: .
D: .
J: TRBJ2-3
DNA: TGTGCCACCACGGGGGGCCTCACAGATACGCAGTATTTT
CDR3: CATTGGLTDTQYF

V: TRBV5-1
size: once
D: .
J: TRBJ2-1
DNA: TGCGCCAGCAGCCTGACTGGGTGGGATGAGCAGTTCTTC
CDR3: CASSLTGWDEQFF

V: TRBV24-1
size: .
D: TRBD1
J: TRBJ1-5
DNA: TGTGCCACCAGTGGGGGCGCCGGGGAACAGGGGGCGGGTCAGCCCCAGCATTTT
CDR3: CATSGGAGEQGAGQPQHF

V: TRBV19
size: .
D: TRBD2
J: TRBJ2-3
DNA: TGTGCCAGTAGCGTAGCGGGAGGGCCCGGTACGCAGTATTTT
CDR3: CASSVAGGPGTQYF

V: TRBV5-1
size: .
D: .
J: TRBJ2-3
DNA: TGCGCCAGCAGCACCAGCGGGTCTAGCACAGATACGCAGTATTTT
CDR3: CASSTSGSSTDTQYF

V: TRBV9
size: .
D: TRBD1
J: TRBJ1-3
DNA: TGTGCCAGCAGCGTTTCGGCTCAGGGGGCTGGAAACACCATATATTTT
CDR3: CASSVSAQGAGNTIYF

V: TRBV27
size: .
D: TRBD2
J: TRBJ2-7
DNA: TGTGCCAGCAGGCCGGGACTAGCGGGCCGCTACGAGCAGTACTTC
CDR3: CASRPGLAGRYEQYF

V: TRBV6-5
size: .
D: .
J: TRBJ1-3
DNA: TGTGCCAGCAGTTACTCCCCAACGGGCTCTGGAAACACCATATATTTT
CDR3: CASSYSPTGSGNTIYF

V: TRBV2
size: .
D: TRBD1
J: TRBJ1-2
DNA: TGTGCCAGCATTAGGGGGCGGGATGGCTACACCTTC
CDR3: CASIRGRDGYTF

V: TRBV18
size: once
D: TRBD1
J: TRBJ2-7
DNA: TGTGCCAGCTCACTGACAGGGAAAGACTACGAGCAGTACTTC
CDR3: CASSLTGKDYEQYF

V: TRBV15
size: .
D: .
J: TRBJ1-5
DNA: TGTGCCACCAGCAACCACCCCTTCTCCGACAGCTATAGCAATCAGCCCCAGCATTTT
CDR3: CATSNHPFSDSYSNQPQHF

V: TRBV11-3
size: .
D: .
J: TRBJ1-1
DNA: TGTGCCAGCAGCTCCCTTTACAGAGCGAACACTGAAGCTTTCTTT
CDR3: CASSSLYRANTEAFF

V: TRBV3-1/TRBV3-2
size: .
D: .
J: TRBJ2-7
DNA: TGTGCCAGCTCCAGGACAGCGAACTCCTACGAGCAGTACTTC
CDR3: CASSRTANSYEQYF

V: TRBV7-2
size: .
D: TRBD2
J: TRBJ2-1
DNA: TGTGCCAGCAGCTTATATAGCGGGAGGGCCTCTGTGTATGAGCAGTTCTTC
CDR3: CASSLYSGRASVYEQFF

V: TRBV3-1/TRBV3-2
size: .
D: TRBD1
J: TRBJ1-6
DNA: TGTGCCAGCAGCCAAGTTTTGGGACAGGGGGCTTCACCCCTCCACTTT
CDR3: CASSQVLGQGASPLHF

V: TRBV10-3
size: few
D: .
J: TRBJ2-2
DNA: TGTGCCATCGGTCGGGGCGGGAACGCGAACACCGGGGAGCTGTTTTTT
CDR3: CAIGRGGNANTGELFF

V: TRBV7-3
size: .
D: TRBD2
J: TRBJ2-3
DNA: TGTGCCAGCAGCTTCGAGGCGGGAGGGGGGCAGGATACGCAGTATTTT
CDR3: CASSFEAGGGQDTQYF

V: TRBV14
size: .
D: .
J: TRBJ2-2
DNA: TGTGCCAGCAGCCGATCACAAAGACAGATGCGCAACACCGGGGAGCTGTTTTTT
CDR3: CASSRSQRQMRNTGELFF

V: TRBV18
size: .
D: .
J: TRBJ1-6
DNA: TGTGCCAGCTCACGAGGGAGCTCCTATAATTCACCCCTCCACTTT
CDR3: CASSRGSSYNSPLHF

V: TRBV10-3
size: .
D: .
J: TRBJ2-1
DNA: TGTGCCATCATGGAGGGGCCCTACAATGAGCAGTTCTTC
CDR3: CAIMEGPYNEQFF

V: TRBV27
size: .
D: TRBD1
J: TRBJ2-7
DNA: TGTGCCAGCAGCCCCCTCGCAGGGACAGGGAGCGAGCAGTACTTC
CDR3: CASSPLAGTGSEQYF

V: TRBV18
size: .
D: .
J: TRBJ2-1
DNA: TGTGCCAGCTCACCGAGGTACAATGAGCAGTTCTTC
CDR3: CASSPRYNEQFF

V: TRBV27
size: once
D: .
J: TRBJ1-4
DNA: TGTGCCAGCAAAAAGTCGGTTAATGAAAAACTGTTTTTT
CDR3: CASKKSVNEKLFF

V: TRBV10-2
size: .
D: .
J: TRBJ1-3
DNA: TGCGCCAGCAGTGAGTCGGACAGAAACACCATATATTTT
CDR3: CASSESDRNTIYF

V: TRBV9
size: .
D: .
J: TRBJ2-1
DNA: TGTGCCAGCAGCGGGGGGGAAAACCGCATCCTCAATGAGCAGTTCTTC
CDR3: CASSGGENRILNEQFF

V: TRBV9
size: .
D: .
J: TRBJ2-3
DNA: TGTGCCAGACTCGCGGGCGCCAGCACAGATACGCAGTATTTT
CDR3: CARLAGASTDTQYF

V: TRBV23-1
size: .
D: .
J: TRBJ1-6
DNA: TGCGCCAGCCTTACGGGGGGGGTTCCGCCCCCCACTTTTTCACCCCTCCACTTT
CDR3: CASLTGGVPPPTFSPLHF

V: TRBV21-1
size: .
D: .
J: TRBJ2-2
DNA: TGTGCCAGCAGCAAGGACTATTCGAACACCGGGGAGCTGTTTTTT
CDR3: CASSKDYSNTGELFF

V: TRBV5-6
size: .
D: .
J: TRBJ2-3
DNA: TGTGCCAGCAGCTTTGAGCTGCAACCCCACCACACAGATACGCAGTATTTT
CDR3: CASSFELQPHHTDTQYF